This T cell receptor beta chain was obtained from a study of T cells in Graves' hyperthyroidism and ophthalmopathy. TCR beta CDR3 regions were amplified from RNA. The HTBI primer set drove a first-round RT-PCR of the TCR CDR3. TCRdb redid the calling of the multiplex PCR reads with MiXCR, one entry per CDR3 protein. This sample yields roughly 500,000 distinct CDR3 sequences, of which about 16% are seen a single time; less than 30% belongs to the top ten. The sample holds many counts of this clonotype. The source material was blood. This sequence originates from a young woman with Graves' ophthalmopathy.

The CDR3 is CASSIQGSSYNEQFF. The CDR3 DNA sequence: TGTGCCAGTTCGATACAGGGGAGCTCCTACAATGAGCAGTTCTTC. This chain uses TRBV2 with TRBJ2-1, with 7 bases aligning to TRBD1. Germline loops: CDR1 SNHLY, CDR2 FYNNEI. After removal of 9 bases from V and 0 bases from J, the junction contained 8 bases not matched to a gene. CDR3 length equals 15 residues.